The 10 T cell receptor beta chains below were found in one sample sequenced in a study of T-cell memory formation after mild COVID-19. Each CDR3 protein gets one entry after TCRdb re-called the 5' RACE reads with MiXCR. This sample has a few hundred thousand distinct CDR3 sequences, with 25% to 30% found just once. The sample taken for sequencing was PBMCs or a T cell subset sorted from them (not recorded which). These receptors were taken from an adult woman who had mild COVID-19 (a few samples of this study predate the infection). Cell type and time point are not known.

The chain links TRBV20-1 to TRBJ1-1; D gene uncertain. CDR1 DFQATT and CDR2 SNEGSKA come from the germline V gene (reference sequence). This CDR3 contains 11 residues. V lost 2 bases to trimming and J lost 10 bases, with 11 bases between them. The CDR3, as DNA: TGCAGTGCTAGATCAGCCGGGAGAGCTTTCTTT. The encoded protein is CSARSAGRAFF.

The chain joins TRBV29-1 to TRBJ2-7; 9 bases agree with TRBD2. The CDR3 has 13 residues. V lost 6 bases to trimming and J lost 4 bases; unmatched junction nucleotides: 7. Germline V lookup: CDR1 SQVTM, CDR2 ANQGSEA. The DNA for the CDR3 is TGCAGCGTGGTCGTAGCGGGAGTTTACGAGCAGTACTTC. Amino acids: CSVVVAGVYEQYF.

The gene calls are TRBV5-6 and TRBJ1-3; unclear D gene. From germline, CDR1 is SGHDT and CDR2 YYEEEE. The V and J ends lost 0 bases and 1 base respectively, with 8 bases between them. The CDR3 consists of 15 residues. The CDR3 DNA is TGTGCCAGCAGCTTGGTGTCCGGGTCTGGAAACACCATATATTTT. Translated, it gives CASSLVSGSGNTIYF.

This clonotype came up many times. J is TRBJ2-6 and V is TRBV5-1; TRBD1 might be the D (6 bases). The V and J ends lost 4 bases and 3 bases respectively, with 11 bases between them. Germline V gene lookup returns CDR1 SGHRS and CDR2 YFSETQ. CDR3 length: 15 amino acids. The CDR3 loop is CASSPWDNGANVLTF. The CDR3 bases are TGCGCCAGCAGCCCCTGGGACAATGGGGCCAACGTCCTGACTTTC.

This rearrangement joins TRBV7-8 to TRBJ2-1; 11 bases align to TRBD1. Per germline, CDR1 SGHVS and CDR2 FQNEAQ. With 5 bases clipped from V and 7 bases from J, the junction kept 16 bases outside the gene matches. The CDR3 runs 18 residues. The CDR3, as DNA: TGTGCCAGCAGCACATTAGGGGAATTAGGACAGGGGGCGAATGAGCAGTTCTTC. The encoded protein is CASSTLGELGQGANEQFF.

CDR3 DNA: TGCGCCAGCAGCCCCTGGTCCGGGACTAGCGGGAGTAATGAGCAGTTCTTC. The encoded protein is CASSPWSGTSGSNEQFF. V is TRBV4-3 and J is TRBJ2-1, with 14 bases that match TRBD2. Per germline, CDR1 LGHNA and CDR2 YSLEER. The CDR3 sequence is 17 residues long. V shed 4 bases and J 7 bases; nucleotides not matched to a gene: 9.

With regard to this clonotype: The junction and the germline gene differ at one end; a read error may be behind it. The chain recombines TRBV7-3 with TRBJ2-1, with unresolved D. There are 10 residues in the CDR3. Germline CDR1 SGHTA, CDR2 FQGTGA. This chain's CDR3 is CASSLIPDLF. As DNA, the CDR3 is TGTGCCAGCAGCTTAATTCCTGACCTCTTC.

This clonotype was observed a few times. The gene calls are TRBV5-1 and TRBJ1-6; no clear D gene. This CDR3 spans 14 amino acids. Germline V CDR1 and CDR2: SGHRS, YFSETQ. Trimming cost V 5 bases and J 7 bases, with 13 bases left between them. As DNA, the CDR3 is TGCGCCAGCAGGGGCGAGACGGACAATTCACCCCTCCACTTT. It encodes CASRGETDNSPLHF.

The chain employs TRBV12-3 or TRBV12-4 and TRBJ1-2, with D unresolved. There are 11 residues in the CDR3. V dropped 10 bases and J dropped 8 bases, with 14 bases sitting between them. As DNA, the CDR3 is TGTGCCATGGCCAGCTCAAGAGGCTACACCTTC. Protein product: CAMASSRGYTF.

The chain has TRBV2 and TRBJ2-3; the D gene is possibly TRBD2 (6 bases). The CDR3 covers 16 residues. Germline loops: CDR1 SNHLY, CDR2 FYNNEI. With 6 bases removed from V and 2 bases from J, the gap between germline ends came to 18 bases. This chain's CDR3 is CASSNTGVITTDTQYF. CDR3 coding DNA: TGTGCCAGCAGCAACACGGGGGTGATCACCACAGATACGCAGTATTTT.